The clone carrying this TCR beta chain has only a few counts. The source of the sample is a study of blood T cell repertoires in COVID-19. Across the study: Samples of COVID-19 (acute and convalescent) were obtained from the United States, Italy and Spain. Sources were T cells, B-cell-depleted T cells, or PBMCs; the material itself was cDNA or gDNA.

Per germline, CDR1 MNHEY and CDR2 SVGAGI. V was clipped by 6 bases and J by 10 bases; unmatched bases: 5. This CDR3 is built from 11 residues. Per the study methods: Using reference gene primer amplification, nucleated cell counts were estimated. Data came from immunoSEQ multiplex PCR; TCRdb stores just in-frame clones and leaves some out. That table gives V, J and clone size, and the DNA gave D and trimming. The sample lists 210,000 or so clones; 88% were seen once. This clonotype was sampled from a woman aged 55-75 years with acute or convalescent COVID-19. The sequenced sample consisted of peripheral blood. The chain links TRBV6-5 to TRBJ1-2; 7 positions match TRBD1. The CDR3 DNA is TGTGCCAGCAGCGGGGGACAGTTCTACACCTTC. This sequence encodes CASSGGQFYTF.